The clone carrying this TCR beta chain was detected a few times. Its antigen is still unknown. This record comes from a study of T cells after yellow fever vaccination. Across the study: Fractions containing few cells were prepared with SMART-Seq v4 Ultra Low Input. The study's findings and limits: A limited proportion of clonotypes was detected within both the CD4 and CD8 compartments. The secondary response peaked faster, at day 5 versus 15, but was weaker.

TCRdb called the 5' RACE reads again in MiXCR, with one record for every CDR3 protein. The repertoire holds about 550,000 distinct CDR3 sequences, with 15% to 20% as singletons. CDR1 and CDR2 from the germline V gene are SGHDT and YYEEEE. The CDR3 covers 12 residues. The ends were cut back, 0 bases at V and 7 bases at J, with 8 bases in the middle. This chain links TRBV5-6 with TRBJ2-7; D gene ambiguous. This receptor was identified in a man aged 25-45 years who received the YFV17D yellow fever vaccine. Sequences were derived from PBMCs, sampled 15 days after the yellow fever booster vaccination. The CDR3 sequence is CASSLGAWEQYF. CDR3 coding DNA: TGTGCCAGCAGCTTGGGCGCCTGGGAGCAGTACTTC.